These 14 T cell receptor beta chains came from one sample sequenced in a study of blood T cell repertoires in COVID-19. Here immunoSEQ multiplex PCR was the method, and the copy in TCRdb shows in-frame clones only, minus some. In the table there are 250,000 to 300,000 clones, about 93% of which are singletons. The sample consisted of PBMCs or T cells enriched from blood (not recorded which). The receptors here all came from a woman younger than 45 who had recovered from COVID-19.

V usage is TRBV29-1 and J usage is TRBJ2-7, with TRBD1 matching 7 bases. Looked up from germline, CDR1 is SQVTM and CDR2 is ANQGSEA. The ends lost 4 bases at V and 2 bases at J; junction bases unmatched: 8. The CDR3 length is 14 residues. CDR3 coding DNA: TGCAGCGTTGTATGGACAGGTGATCCCTACGAGCAGTACTTC. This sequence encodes CSVVWTGDPYEQYF.

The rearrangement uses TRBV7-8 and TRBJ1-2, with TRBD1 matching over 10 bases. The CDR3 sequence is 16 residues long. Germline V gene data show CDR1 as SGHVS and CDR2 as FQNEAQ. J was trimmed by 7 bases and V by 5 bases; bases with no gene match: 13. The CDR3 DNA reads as TGTGCCAGCAGCCTTTTATCGACAGGGGGCGTAGGTGGCTACACCTTC. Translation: CASSLLSTGGVGGYTF.

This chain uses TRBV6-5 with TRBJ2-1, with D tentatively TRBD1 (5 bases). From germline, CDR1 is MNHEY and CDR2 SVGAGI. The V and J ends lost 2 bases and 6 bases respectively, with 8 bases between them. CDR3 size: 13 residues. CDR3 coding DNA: TGTGCCAGCAGTTACCGACAGCTCAATGAGCAGTTCTTC. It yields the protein CASSYRQLNEQFF.

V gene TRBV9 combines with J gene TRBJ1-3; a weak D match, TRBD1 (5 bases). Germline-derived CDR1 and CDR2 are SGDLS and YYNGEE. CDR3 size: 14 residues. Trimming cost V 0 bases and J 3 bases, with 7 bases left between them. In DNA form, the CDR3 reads TGTGCCAGCAGCGTAGGCCAGGGTGGAAACACCATATATTTT. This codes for CASSVGQGGNTIYF.

As DNA, the CDR3 is TGTGCCAGCAGCTTGCAGGGGCGTAGCTCTGGGGCCAACGTCCTGACTTTC. It is translated as CASSLQGRSSGANVLTF. The chain employs TRBV5-6 and TRBJ2-6; tentative D call: TRBD1 (6 bases). Germline V gives CDR1 SGHDT, CDR2 YYEEEE. The CDR3 covers 17 residues. Deletions cut 1 base from V and 0 bases from J, with 11 bases between.

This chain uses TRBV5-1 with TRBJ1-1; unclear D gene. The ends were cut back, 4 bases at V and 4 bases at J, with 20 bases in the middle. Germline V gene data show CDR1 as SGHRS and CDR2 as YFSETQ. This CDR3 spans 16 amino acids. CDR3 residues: CASSMLEVQESTEAFF. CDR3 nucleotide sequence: TGCGCCAGCAGCATGTTGGAAGTTCAGGAAAGCACTGAAGCTTTCTTT.

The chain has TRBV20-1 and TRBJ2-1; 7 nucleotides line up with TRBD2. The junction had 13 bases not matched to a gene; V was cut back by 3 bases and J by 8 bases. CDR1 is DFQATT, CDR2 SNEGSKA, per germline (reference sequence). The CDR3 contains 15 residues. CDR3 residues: CSASPSFDRGDEQFF. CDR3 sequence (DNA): TGCAGTGCTAGTCCCTCATTTGACCGGGGGGATGAGCAGTTCTTC.

Written as DNA, the CDR3 is TGTGCCAGCAGCCCACCGGTAAGGGGGCTGGTCGAGCAGTACTTC. Protein product: CASSPPVRGLVEQYF. The rearrangement uses TRBV11-1 and TRBJ2-7; 7 bases fit TRBD1. J lost 6 bases, V lost 5 bases, and 13 bases had no gene match. Looked up from germline, CDR1 is SGHAT and CDR2 is FQDESV (reference sequence). The length of the CDR3 is 15 residues.

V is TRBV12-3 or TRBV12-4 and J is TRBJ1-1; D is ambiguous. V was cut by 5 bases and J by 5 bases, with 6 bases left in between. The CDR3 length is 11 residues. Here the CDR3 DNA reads TGTGCCAGCAGTCCCCAAACTGAAGCTTTCTTT. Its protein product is CASSPQTEAFF.

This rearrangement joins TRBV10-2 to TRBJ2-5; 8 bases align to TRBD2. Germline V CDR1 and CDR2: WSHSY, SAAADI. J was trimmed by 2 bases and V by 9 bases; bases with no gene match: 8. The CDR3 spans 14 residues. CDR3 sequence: CASKVGTRQETQYF. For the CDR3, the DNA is TGCGCCAGTAAAGTCGGGACTAGACAAGAGACCCAGTACTTC.

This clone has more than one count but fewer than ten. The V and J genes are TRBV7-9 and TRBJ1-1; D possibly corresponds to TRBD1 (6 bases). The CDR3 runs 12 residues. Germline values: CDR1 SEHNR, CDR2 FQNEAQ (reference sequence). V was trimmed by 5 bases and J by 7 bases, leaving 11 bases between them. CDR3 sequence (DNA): TGTGCCAGCAGCCCAACAGGGATTGAAGCTTTCTTT. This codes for CASSPTGIEAFF.

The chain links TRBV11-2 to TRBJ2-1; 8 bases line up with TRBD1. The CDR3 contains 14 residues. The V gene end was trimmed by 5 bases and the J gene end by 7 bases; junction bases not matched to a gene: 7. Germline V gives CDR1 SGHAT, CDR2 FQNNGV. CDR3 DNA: TGTGCCAGCAGCCGATGGACAGGGCAGAATGAGCAGTTCTTC. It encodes CASSRWTGQNEQFF.

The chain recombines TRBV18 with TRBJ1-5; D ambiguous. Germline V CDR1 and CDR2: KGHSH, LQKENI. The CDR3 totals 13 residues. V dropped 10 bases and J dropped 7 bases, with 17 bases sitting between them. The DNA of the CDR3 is TGTGCCACCACTCATCAGGAGGACCAGCCCCAGCATTTT. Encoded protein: CATTHQEDQPQHF. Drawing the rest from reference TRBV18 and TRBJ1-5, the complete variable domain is NAGVMQNPRHLVRRRGQEARLRCSPMKGHSHVYWYRQLPEEGLKFMVYLQKENIIDESGMPKERFSAEFPKEGPSILRIQQVVRGDSAAYFCATTHQEDQPQHFGDGTRLSIL.

CDR3 sequence: CASGGALAKNIQYF. DNA of the CDR3: TGTGCCAGTGGGGGCGCCTTAGCCAAAAACATTCAGTACTTC. The chain joins TRBV19 to TRBJ2-4, with a possible D match to TRBD1 (6 bases). Germline CDR1 is LNHDA and CDR2 is SQIVND (reference sequence). The V and J ends lost 8 bases and 0 bases respectively, with 11 bases between them. This CDR3 is 14 amino acids long.